The entry below describes one T cell receptor (beta chain). The antigen is unknown. The data stem from a study of T cell responses to AZD1222 COVID-19 vaccine. Data came from immunoSEQ multiplex PCR; TCRdb stores just in-frame clones and leaves some out. The sample yields under 200,000 clones, roughly 94% seen once. The CDR3 has 16 residues. From germline, CDR1 is SGHTA and CDR2 FQGNSA. The V and J ends lost 1 base and 3 bases, in that order; junction bases with no gene match: 6. The study's findings and limits: A rise in Spike-specific TCR breadth and depth followed two AZD1222 doses.

The sequencing used peripheral blood, collected on day 0 of AZD1222 vaccination. The sequence derives from an adult in good health. The rearrangement links TRBV7-2 to TRBJ2-7, with 10 bases that match TRBD2. The DNA for the CDR3 is TGTGCCAGCAGCTTAGGGGGGACTAGCGTCCTCTACGAGCAGTACTTC. It translates to CASSLGGTSVLYEQYF.